This T cell receptor (beta chain) stems from a study of blood T cell repertoires in COVID-19. The wider study: Sample material is recorded as cDNA or gDNA derived from T cells, B-cell-depleted T cells, or PBMCs.

The germline V and J ends were trimmed by 4 bases and 10 bases, with 11 bases remaining between them. Germline V gene lookup returns CDR1 MGHRA and CDR2 YSYEKL. The CDR3 length is 13 residues. Under the authors' procedure: Estimated nucleated cell counts came from reference gene primer amplification. Here immunoSEQ multiplex PCR was the method, and the copy in TCRdb shows in-frame clones only, minus some. The DNA gave D and trimming, while V, J and clone size come from that table. The data show 90,000 to 130,000 clones, with about 81% seen just once and around 8% held by the top ten. This sequence originates from a man in his sixties or seventies with acute or convalescent COVID-19. What was sequenced was peripheral blood. This sequence joins TRBV4-1 and TRBJ1-6; tentatively, D is TRBD1 (6 bases). The CDR3 spells CASSREDRSPLHF. The CDR3 DNA follows: TGCGCCAGCAGCCGAGAGGACAGATCACCCCTCCACTTT.